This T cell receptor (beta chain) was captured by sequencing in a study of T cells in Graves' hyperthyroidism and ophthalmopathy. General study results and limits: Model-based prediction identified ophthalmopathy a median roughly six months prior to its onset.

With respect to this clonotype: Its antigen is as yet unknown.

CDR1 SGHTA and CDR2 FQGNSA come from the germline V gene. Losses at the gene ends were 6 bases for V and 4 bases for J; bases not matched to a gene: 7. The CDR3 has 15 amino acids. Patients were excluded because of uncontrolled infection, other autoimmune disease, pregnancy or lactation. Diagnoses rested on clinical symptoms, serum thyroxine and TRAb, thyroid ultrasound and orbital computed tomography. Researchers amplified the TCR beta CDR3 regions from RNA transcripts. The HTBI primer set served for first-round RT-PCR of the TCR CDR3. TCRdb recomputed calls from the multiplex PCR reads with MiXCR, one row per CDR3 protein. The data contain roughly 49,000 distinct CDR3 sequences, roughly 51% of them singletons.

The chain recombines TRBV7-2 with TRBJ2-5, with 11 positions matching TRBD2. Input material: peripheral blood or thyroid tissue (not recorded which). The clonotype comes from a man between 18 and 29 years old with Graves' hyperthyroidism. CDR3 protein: CASRALAGGGETQYF. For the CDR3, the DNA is TGTGCCAGCAGGGCTCTAGCGGGGGGCGGAGAGACCCAGTACTTC.